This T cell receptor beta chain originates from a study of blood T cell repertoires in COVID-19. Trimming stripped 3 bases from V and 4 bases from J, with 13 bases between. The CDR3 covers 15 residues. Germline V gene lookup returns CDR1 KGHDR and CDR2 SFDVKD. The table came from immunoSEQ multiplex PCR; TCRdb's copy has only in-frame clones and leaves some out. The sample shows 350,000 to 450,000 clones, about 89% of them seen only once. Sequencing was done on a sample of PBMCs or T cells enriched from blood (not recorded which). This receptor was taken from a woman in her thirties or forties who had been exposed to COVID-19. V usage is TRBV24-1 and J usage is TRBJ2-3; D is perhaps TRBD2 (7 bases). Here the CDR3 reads CATSDPRGGSDTQYF. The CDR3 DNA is TGTGCCACCAGTGATCCCAGGGGAGGGTCAGATACGCAGTATTTT.